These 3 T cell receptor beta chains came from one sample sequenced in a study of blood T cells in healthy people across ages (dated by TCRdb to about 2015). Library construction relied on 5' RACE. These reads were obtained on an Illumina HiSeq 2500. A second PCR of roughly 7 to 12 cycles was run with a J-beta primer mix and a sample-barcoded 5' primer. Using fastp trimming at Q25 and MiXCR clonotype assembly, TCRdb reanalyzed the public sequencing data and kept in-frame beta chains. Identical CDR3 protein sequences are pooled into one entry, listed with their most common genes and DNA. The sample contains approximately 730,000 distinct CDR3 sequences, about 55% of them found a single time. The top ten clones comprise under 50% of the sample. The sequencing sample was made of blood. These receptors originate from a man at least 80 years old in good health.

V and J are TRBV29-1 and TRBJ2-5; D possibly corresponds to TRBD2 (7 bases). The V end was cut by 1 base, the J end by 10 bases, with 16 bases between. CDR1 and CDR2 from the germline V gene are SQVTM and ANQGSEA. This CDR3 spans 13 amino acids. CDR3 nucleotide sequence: TGCAGCGTTGAAGTAGTGGGAGGGGGTGACCAGTACTTC. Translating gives CSVEVVGGGDQYF.

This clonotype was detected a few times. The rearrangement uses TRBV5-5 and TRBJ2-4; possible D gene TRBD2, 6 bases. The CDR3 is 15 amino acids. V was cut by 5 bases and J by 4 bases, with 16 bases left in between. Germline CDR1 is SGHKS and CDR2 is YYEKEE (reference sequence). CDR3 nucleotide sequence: TGTGCCAGCAGTCAGACACCGGAGGGAAAAAACATTCAGTACTTC. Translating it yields CASSQTPEGKNIQYF. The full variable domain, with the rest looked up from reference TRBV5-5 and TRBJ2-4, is DAGVTQSPTHLIKTRGQQVTLRCSPISGHKSVSWYQQVLGQGPQFIFQYYEKEERGRGNFPDRFSARQFPNYSSELNVNALLLGDSALYLCASSQTPEGKNIQYFGAGTRLSVL.

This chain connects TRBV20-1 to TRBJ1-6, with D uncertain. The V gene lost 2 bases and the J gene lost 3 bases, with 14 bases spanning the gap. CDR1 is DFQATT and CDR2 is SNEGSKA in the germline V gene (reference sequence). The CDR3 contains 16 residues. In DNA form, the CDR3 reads TGCAGTGCTAGATCCCCCCGACTTAACTATAATTCACCCCTCCACTTT. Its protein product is CSARSPRLNYNSPLHF.